This TCR beta chain appears in the sequencing data of a study of CD8 T cells in Susac syndrome. Germline CDR1 and CDR2: MNHNY and SVGAGI (reference sequence). The CDR3 has 14 amino acids. Trimming removed 6 bases from V and 4 bases from J, with 12 bases in between. TEMRA cells were FACS-enriched, while CD8+ and CD4+ T cells were negatively isolated. Random hexamers were used to reverse transcribe an amount of roughly 0.45 to 1 ug RNA. Amplification of TCR beta CDR3 across 54 Vbeta and 13 Jbeta was performed with immunoSEQ multiplex PCR. One entry per CDR3 protein results from TCRdb running MiXCR on the immunoSEQ multiplex PCR reads. The sample includes more than 150,000 distinct CDR3 sequences, 90% to 95% of them seen just once.

The source of this sequence is a human donor in good health. Sequencing used CD4+ T cells from PBMCs. The J gene is TRBJ2-2, the V gene TRBV6-6, with D possibly TRBD1 on 5 matching bases. This CDR3 is CASRQGSPTGELFF. CDR3 nucleotides: TGTGCCAGCAGGCAGGGAAGTCCCACCGGGGAGCTGTTTTTT.